What follows are 32 T cell receptor beta chains derived from one specimen sequenced in a study of blood T cell repertoires in COVID-19. Using immunoSEQ multiplex PCR, the repertoire was profiled, and TCRdb retains in-frame clones only, with some absent. The data show almost 200,000 clones, 85% seen once. The source material was peripheral blood. These receptor sequences come from a man aged 55 to 69 with COVID-19, enrolled during active disease.

This sequence joins TRBV7-9 and TRBJ2-5, with D tentatively TRBD2 (6 bases). The germline V and J ends were trimmed by 3 bases and 5 bases, with 10 bases remaining between them. Germline V gene sequence: CDR1 SEHNR, CDR2 FQNEAQ (reference sequence). The CDR3 consists of 13 residues. CDR3 nucleotides: TGTGCCAGCAGCTTCGGGGGAGCGGAGACCCAGTACTTC. Translating gives CASSFGGAETQYF.

Only one count was recorded for this clone. The genes are TRBV24-1 and TRBJ2-1; 10 positions match TRBD1. The CDR3 length is 16 residues. J lost 6 bases, V lost 4 bases, and 8 bases had no gene match. Germline CDR1 is KGHDR and CDR2 is SFDVKD. The CDR3 DNA follows: TGTGCCACCAGTGACTCGGGACAGGGGACTTTCAATGAGCAGTTCTTC. This encodes CATSDSGQGTFNEQFF.

The chain combines TRBV25-1 with TRBJ1-4; no firm D call. Germline V gives CDR1 MGHDK, CDR2 SYGVNS. Trimming took 5 bases from V and 8 from J, leaving 9 bases between them. The CDR3 runs to 12 residues. DNA of the CDR3: TGTGCCAGCAGTCCCTACGGGGAAAAACTGTTTTTT. Protein: CASSPYGEKLFF.

The rearrangement uses TRBV30 and TRBJ1-2; TRBD1 agrees at 7 bases. The CDR3 sequence is 13 residues long. The ends lost 3 bases at V and 3 bases at J; junction bases unmatched: 4. CDR1 and CDR2 from the germline V gene are GTSNPN and SVGIG (reference sequence). This chain's CDR3 is CAWRPGQDYGYTF. The CDR3 region has the DNA TGTGCCTGGAGACCCGGACAGGACTATGGCTACACCTTC. The whole variable domain, filled in from reference TRBV30 and TRBJ1-2, reads SQTIHQWPATLVQPVGSPLSLECTVEGTSNPNLYWYRQAAGRGLQLLFYSVGIGQISSEVPQNLSASRPQDRQFILSSKKLLLSDSGFYLCAWRPGQDYGYTFGSGTRLTVV.

This clone was seen just once. The chain recombines TRBV7-7 with TRBJ2-3, with 11 bases aligning to TRBD2. This CDR3 region has 15 residues. After removal of 3 bases from V and 2 bases from J, the junction contained 1 base not matched to a gene. CDR1 is SSHAT and CDR2 is FNYEAQ in the germline V gene (reference sequence). The CDR3 DNA is TGTGCCAGCAGCTTGGGACTAGCGGACACAGATACGCAGTATTTT. Translating it yields CASSLGLADTDTQYF.

The rearrangement links TRBV28 to TRBJ1-2; 7 positions match TRBD1. Germline CDR1 and CDR2: MDHEN and SYDVKM. Trimming cost V 7 bases and J 2 bases; bases outside gene matches: 7. CDR3 size: 14 residues. The CDR3 DNA sequence: TGTGCCAGCACCTGGGACAGAATAAACTATGGCTACACCTTC. Translating it yields CASTWDRINYGYTF.

This chain uses TRBV30 with TRBJ1-2; 7 nucleotides align to TRBD1. Trimming cost V 3 bases and J 5 bases; bases outside gene matches: 18. Germline V gives CDR1 GTSNPN, CDR2 SVGIG (reference sequence). The CDR3 sequence is 17 residues long. This chain's CDR3 is CAWRGRAGDRAFYGYTF. Here the CDR3 DNA reads TGTGCCTGGAGAGGTCGGGCCGGGGACAGAGCCTTTTATGGCTACACCTTC.

The CDR3, as DNA: TGCAGTACTCAAACCCGGGACAGGGTTTATCTTATCACTGAAGCTTTCTTT. Translated: CSTQTRDRVYLITEAFF. V and J are TRBV29-1 and TRBJ1-1; TRBD1 agrees at 9 bases. The CDR3 length is 17 residues. Germline V gives CDR1 SQVTM, CDR2 ANQGSEA.

The V call is TRBV6-5, the J call TRBJ2-3, with 7 bases aligning to TRBD2. V was pared by 2 bases and J by 5 bases, with 4 bases of the junction left unmatched. Germline values: CDR1 MNHEY, CDR2 SVGAGI. This CDR3 has 14 residues. The CDR3 reads CASSYRLAGDTQYF. The CDR3 DNA sequence: TGTGCCAGCAGTTACCGGTTAGCGGGAGATACGCAGTATTTT.

CDR3 loop: CASSYRDRSLGYTF. CDR3 DNA: TGTGCCAGCAGTTACCGGGACAGATCTCTTGGCTACACCTTC. This chain joins TRBV6-2 or TRBV6-3 and TRBJ1-2; 7 bases line up with TRBD1. With V trimmed by 2 bases and J by 7 bases, 7 bases remained unmatched. This CDR3 region has 14 residues. CDR1 and CDR2 (germline): MNHEY, SVGEGT.

V and J are TRBV12-1 and TRBJ2-2; the listed D gene, TRBD1, was not tested against the DNA. TRBV12-1 is flagged as a pseudogene. The CDR3 spans 16 residues. As DNA, the CDR3 is TGTGCCAGCAGCCTCCGGGGGACAGGGGGAACCGGGGAGCTGTTTTTT. This sequence encodes CASSLRGTGGTGELFF.

The chain uses TRBV10-3 and TRBJ1-1; D uncertain. CDR3 length equals 14 residues. Germline-derived CDR1 and CDR2 are ENHRY and SYGVKD. V lost 4 bases and J lost 5, with 14 bases in between. The CDR3 here is CAISATLGGTEAFF. The CDR3 DNA follows: TGTGCCATCAGTGCCACACTGGGAGGGACTGAAGCTTTCTTT.

With regard to this clone: This may be a read error, as it is one base from a much larger clone. In the same sample, other DNA sequences code for this CDR3. J is TRBJ1-2 and V is TRBV6-1; D uncertain. Germline CDR1 and CDR2: MNHNS and SASEGT. The CDR3 runs 12 residues. Trimming shortened V by 1 base and J by 5 bases, and 5 bases separated the two germline ends. The CDR3 DNA sequence: TGTGCCAGCAGTGAAGGGACTTATGGCTACACCTTC. The encoded protein is CASSEGTYGYTF.

This clone was counted only a few times. The gene calls are TRBV28 and TRBJ1-1; D unclear. Germline loops: CDR1 MDHEN, CDR2 SYDVKM. This CDR3 is 15 amino acids long. V was pared by 5 bases and J by 0 bases, with 13 bases between. This chain's CDR3 is CASSPTPGMNTEAFF. The CDR3 DNA sequence: TGTGCCAGCAGTCCTACCCCGGGAATGAACACTGAAGCTTTCTTT.

This rearrangement joins TRBV3-1 (or the pseudogene TRBV3-2) to TRBJ1-6, with D tentatively TRBD1 (5 bases). This CDR3 has 14 amino acids. Trimming removed 0 bases at V and 11 bases at J, with 11 bases between. The germline CDR1 and CDR2 sequences are LGHDT and YNNKEL (reference sequence). The CDR3 reads CASSQDLQVAPLHF. CDR3 DNA sequence: TGTGCCAGCAGCCAAGACCTACAGGTAGCACCCCTCCACTTT.

This rearrangement joins TRBV11-2 to TRBJ2-7; D is ambiguous. The ends were cut back, 7 bases at V and 0 bases at J, with 13 bases in the middle. Germline V CDR1 and CDR2: SGHAT, FQNNGV. The CDR3 runs 14 residues. CDR3 sequence reads: CASTLQANSYEQYF. The CDR3 DNA reads as TGTGCCAGCACCCTCCAAGCTAACTCCTACGAGCAGTACTTC.

The rearrangement links TRBV7-8 to TRBJ1-1; D is ambiguous. The CDR3 is made up of 15 amino acids. With 2 bases removed from V and 7 bases from J, the gap between germline ends came to 17 bases. Germline-derived CDR1 and CDR2 are SGHVS and FQNEAQ. CDR3 residues: CASSLTPGRDGEAFF. The CDR3, as DNA: TGTGCCAGCAGCTTAACCCCTGGGAGGGATGGTGAAGCTTTCTTT.

The chain recombines TRBV9 with TRBJ1-6; a weak D match, TRBD1 (6 bases). Trimming left V 4 bases short and J 9 bases short, with 17 bases between. Germline CDR1 is SGDLS and CDR2 is YYNGEE. The CDR3 is 15 residues long. The CDR3 region is CASSPYRADGSPLHF. The CDR3 DNA follows: TGTGCCAGCAGCCCCTACAGGGCAGATGGTTCACCCCTCCACTTT.

V gene TRBV24-1 combines with J gene TRBJ1-5; maybe TRBD1 (6 bases). CDR3 length: 14 amino acids. CDR1 KGHDR and CDR2 SFDVKD come from the germline V gene. The V gene lost 9 bases and the J gene lost 0 bases, with 11 bases spanning the gap. The CDR3 DNA sequence: TGTGCCACCCAGGACAGCGGTAGCAATCAGCCCCAGCATTTT. It is translated as CATQDSGSNQPQHF.

The chain is built from TRBV29-1 and TRBJ1-2; D unclear. Deletions cut 6 bases from V and 4 bases from J, with 6 bases between. This CDR3 comprises 10 residues. Germline values: CDR1 SQVTM, CDR2 ANQGSEA. CDR3 sequence (DNA): TGCAGCGTCCGTAGCTATGGCTACACCTTC. Protein: CSVRSYGYTF.

The table lists this clone with a few counts. The chain employs TRBV18 and TRBJ1-4; TRBD1 agrees at 11 bases. The CDR3 is 16 residues long. V shed 6 bases, J shed 2 bases, and the junction held 5 bases outside the gene matches. Germline CDR1 reads KGHSH; CDR2 reads LQKENI. In nucleotides, the CDR3 is TGTGCCAGCTCCCTGGACAGGGGGCGTACTAATGAAAAACTGTTTTTT. Protein: CASSLDRGRTNEKLFF.

The V and J genes are TRBV20-1 and TRBJ2-1, with a possible D match to TRBD1 (6 bases). CDR3 length: 14 amino acids. V was pared by 4 bases and J by 6 bases, with 16 bases between. Germline V gives CDR1 DFQATT, CDR2 SNEGSKA (reference sequence). This CDR3 is CSAIDGPGVNEQFF. DNA of the CDR3: TGCAGTGCTATTGACGGCCCAGGGGTCAATGAGCAGTTCTTC.

In this sample, this clone turned up a few times. V usage is TRBV4-1 and J usage is TRBJ2-1; weak D call: TRBD2 (6 bases). The germline V gene encodes CDR1 MGHRA and CDR2 YSYEKL. This CDR3 is built from 17 residues. Trimming cost V 4 bases and J 0 bases, with 16 bases left between them. The CDR3 is CASSPLTRSLSYNEQFF. CDR3 nucleotides: TGCGCCAGCAGCCCGTTGACTAGGAGTCTCTCCTACAATGAGCAGTTCTTC.

With respect to this clone: One junction end does not reproduce the germline sequence, and a read error may be involved. J is TRBJ1-6 and V is TRBV27; no firm D call. Germline CDR1 is MNHEY and CDR2 is SMNVEV (reference sequence). This CDR3 is built from 14 residues. The CDR3 DNA reads TGTGCCAGCAGTCTATCCGAGGTTAATTCACCCCTCCACTTT. Amino acid sequence: CASSLSEVNSPLHF.

The gene calls are TRBV6-2 or TRBV6-3 and TRBJ1-1; D is unresolved. The ends were cut back, 6 bases at V and 0 bases at J, with 11 bases in the middle. Germline assignment: CDR1 MNHEY and CDR2 SVGEGT. CDR3 size: 14 residues. CDR3 protein: CASRYLRLNTEAFF. In DNA, the CDR3 is TGTGCCAGCAGGTACCTCAGGTTGAACACTGAAGCTTTCTTT.

The CDR3, as DNA: TGCGCCAGCAGCTTGGTTTCCGGAGAGACCCAGTACTTC. Amino acid sequence: CASSLVSGETQYF. The J gene is TRBJ2-5, the V gene TRBV5-1, with no clear D. V was cut by 0 bases and J by 4 bases, with 7 bases left in between. The CDR3 sequence is 13 residues long. From germline, CDR1 is SGHRS and CDR2 YFSETQ.

This chain links TRBV2 with TRBJ1-1; 8 positions match TRBD1. The CDR3 sequence is 12 residues long. Losses at the gene ends were 11 bases for V and 4 bases for J; bases not matched to a gene: 6. CDR1 and CDR2 from the germline V gene are SNHLY and FYNNEI. CDR3 DNA: TGTGCCGGAGACAGGGGAGGCACTGAAGCTTTCTTT. Translation gives CAGDRGGTEAFF. Filled out from reference TRBV2 and TRBJ1-1, the complete variable domain reads EPEVTQTPSHQVTQMGQEVILRCVPISNHLYFYWYRQILGQKVEFLVSFYNNEISEKSEIFDDQFSVERPDGSNFTLKIRSTKLEDSAMYFCAGDRGGTEAFFGQGTRLTVV.

About this clone: Additional DNA sequences in this sample encode the identical CDR3. This chain uses TRBV6-5 with TRBJ1-1, with D unresolved. CDR3 length: 13 residues. V lost 4 bases and J lost 0, with 6 bases in between. Germline V gives CDR1 MNHEY, CDR2 SVGAGI. DNA for the CDR3: TGTGCCAGCAGTTCCTATCTGAACACTGAAGCTTTCTTT. It codes for CASSSYLNTEAFF.

This clone was picked up one time. The chain has TRBV28 and TRBJ1-2, with D perhaps TRBD1 (5 bases). Germline V gene data show CDR1 as MDHEN and CDR2 as SYDVKM. V was clipped by 3 bases and J by 0 bases, with 8 bases between them. The CDR3 consists of 14 residues. The CDR3 region is CASSLRQSNYGYTF. In DNA form, the CDR3 reads TGTGCCAGCAGTTTGAGACAGTCTAACTATGGCTACACCTTC.

CDR3 residues: CASSFQGGYNSPLHF. CDR3 nucleotide sequence: TGTGCCAGCAGTTTCCAGGGAGGGTATAATTCACCCCTCCACTTT. The V call is TRBV27, the J call TRBJ1-6; possible D gene TRBD1, 5 bases. This CDR3 comprises 15 residues. Germline V lookup: CDR1 MNHEY, CDR2 SMNVEV (reference sequence). Trimming cost V 3 bases and J 4 bases, with 10 bases left between them.

This clone was counted once. The gene calls are TRBV4-1 and TRBJ1-1, with D perhaps matching TRBD1 (6 bases). Per germline, CDR1 MGHRA and CDR2 YSYEKL. The V end was cut by 4 bases, the J end by 2 bases, with 17 bases between. The CDR3 is 16 amino acids. CDR3 sequence reads: CASSRTGTYNNTEAFF. CDR3 in DNA: TGCGCCAGCAGCCGCACCGGGACATACAACAACACTGAAGCTTTCTTT.

The chain is built from TRBV5-6 and TRBJ1-2; D remains ambiguous. The germline gives CDR1 SGHDT, CDR2 YYEEEE. The CDR3 runs to 14 residues. V was pared by 4 bases and J by 6 bases, with 16 bases between. CDR3 sequence: CASSVGTAINGYTF. The CDR3 DNA reads as TGTGCCAGCAGCGTCGGCACAGCTATAAATGGCTACACCTTC. Combining the CDR3 with reference TRBV5-6 and TRBJ1-2 gives the whole variable domain DAGVTQSPTHLIKTRGQQVTLRCSPKSGHDTVSWYQQALGQGPQFIFQYYEEEERQRGNFPDRFSGHQFPNYSSELNVNALLLGDSALYLCASSVGTAINGYTFGSGTRLTVV.